The 14 T cell receptor beta chains reported below all come from one sample, sequenced in a study of blood T cell repertoires in COVID-19. Sequenced by immunoSEQ multiplex PCR; TCRdb stores in-frame clones only, minus some. The data contain about 140,000 clones, about 80% of them singletons. The sequenced material came from peripheral blood. The origin of the receptors is a human donor in a cohort sampled during active COVID-19.

This clone showed up just a few times. The chain links TRBV27 to TRBJ2-2, with 7 bases identical to TRBD2. Germline V gene data show CDR1 as MNHEY and CDR2 as SMNVEV (reference sequence). There are 15 residues in the CDR3. V shed 3 bases, J shed 6 bases, and the junction held 7 bases outside the gene matches. This CDR3 reads CASSLLGRAAGELFF. The CDR3 coding sequence is TGTGCCAGCAGTTTGTTGGGGAGGGCTGCCGGGGAGCTGTTTTTT.

This chain joins TRBV6-5 and TRBJ2-7; TRBD2 is a possible D gene (6 bases). Germline CDR1 is MNHEY and CDR2 is SVGAGI. CDR3 size: 13 residues. V lost 8 bases, J lost 3 bases, and 14 bases lay in between. The CDR3 nucleotides are TGTGCCAGCGGGGACTGGGCCCTCTACGAGCAGTACTTC. Amino acids: CASGDWALYEQYF.

This clone was counted a single time. The chain combines TRBV3-1 (or the pseudogene TRBV3-2) with TRBJ2-5; 10 nucleotides align to TRBD2. CDR3 length: 15 amino acids. Looked up from germline, CDR1 is LGHDT and CDR2 is YNNKEL (reference sequence). The trim removed 8 bases at V and 4 bases at J, leaving 10 bases unmatched. In DNA form, the CDR3 reads TGTGCCAGCCGGGTAAGCGGGGGGGCCGGAGAGACCCAGTACTTC. This gives the protein CASRVSGGAGETQYF.

V gene TRBV7-2 combines with J gene TRBJ1-5, with TRBD1 identical over 8 bases. The V and J ends lost 5 bases and 8 bases, in that order; junction bases with no gene match: 8. Germline V lookup: CDR1 SGHTA, CDR2 FQGNSA. This CDR3 is built from 14 residues. Written as DNA, the CDR3 is TGTGCCAGCAGCCCAGGGGGCAGGCGGGAGCCCCAGCATTTT. Translating it yields CASSPGGRREPQHF.

This clone was seen only a few times. This chain joins TRBV7-9 and TRBJ1-5; D call uncertain. Deletions cut 6 bases from V and 3 bases from J, with 9 bases between. CDR3 size: 13 residues. In germline, CDR1 is SEHNR, CDR2 FQNEAQ (reference sequence). CDR3 coding DNA: TGTGCCAGCAGGGCCCGCCTCAATCAGCCCCAGCATTTT. Translating gives CASRARLNQPQHF. The whole variable domain, filled in from reference TRBV7-9 and TRBJ1-5, reads DTGVSQNPRHKITKRGQNVTFRCDPISEHNRLYWYRQTLGQGPEFLTYFQNEAQLEKSRLLSDRFSAERPKGSFSTLEIQRTEQGDSAMYLCASRARLNQPQHFGDGTRLSIL.

This clone was detected once. The chain carries TRBV3-1 (or the pseudogene TRBV3-2) and TRBJ2-1, with 7 bases fitting TRBD2. Germline CDR1 and CDR2: LGHDT and YNNKEL (reference sequence). The length of the CDR3 is 18 residues. With V trimmed by 1 base and J by 0 bases, 9 bases remained unmatched. CDR3 sequence (DNA): TGTGCCAGCAGCCAAGGTGGGTGGGCTAGCGGCTCCTACAATGAGCAGTTCTTC. Amino acid sequence: CASSQGGWASGSYNEQFF.

V usage is TRBV18 and J usage is TRBJ2-5; 8 bases are a match to TRBD1. The CDR3 sequence is 16 residues long. Germline loops: CDR1 KGHSH, CDR2 LQKENI. With V trimmed by 1 base and J by 4 bases, 8 bases remained unmatched. Here the CDR3 reads CASSPRGQGGAETQYF. CDR3 in DNA: TGTGCCAGCTCACCACGAGGACAGGGTGGTGCAGAGACCCAGTACTTC.

The V gene is TRBV6-1, the J gene TRBJ1-4, with D possibly being TRBD1 (6 bases). V shed 7 bases and J shed 8 bases, with 11 bases lying between them. This CDR3 is built from 12 residues. The germline gives CDR1 MNHNS, CDR2 SASEGT. The chain's CDR3 is CASKWTDEKLFF. CDR3 nucleotides: TGTGCCAGCAAGTGGACAGACGAAAAACTGTTTTTT.

This clone was seen only once. J is TRBJ2-7 and V is TRBV9; perhaps TRBD2 as D (6 bases). Germline loops: CDR1 SGDLS, CDR2 YYNGEE. This CDR3 is built from 13 residues. Trimming pared 0 bases from V and 7 bases from J, leaving 11 bases between. CDR3 nucleotide sequence: TGTGCCAGCAGCGTAGATGGGGCGGGGGAGCAGTACTTC. The encoded protein is CASSVDGAGEQYF.

The chain carries TRBV7-6 and TRBJ2-7; 13 nucleotides match TRBD2. The CDR3 runs 18 residues. Germline loops: CDR1 SGHVS, CDR2 FNYEAQ. With V trimmed by 1 base and J by 0 bases, 6 bases remained unmatched. CDR3 region: CASSLGTSGGFSSYEQYF. The CDR3, as DNA: TGTGCCAGCAGCTTAGGGACTAGCGGGGGTTTTAGCTCCTACGAGCAGTACTTC.

The rearrangement links TRBV27 to TRBJ1-5; D might be TRBD1 (5 bases). V was pared by 3 bases and J by 1 base, with 10 bases between. This CDR3 comprises 15 residues. Germline assignment: CDR1 MNHEY and CDR2 SMNVEV (reference sequence). In nucleotides, the CDR3 is TGTGCCAGCAGTTTTATAAGGGGAAGCAATCAGCCCCAGCATTTT. As protein: CASSFIRGSNQPQHF.

The V gene is TRBV18, the J gene TRBJ2-1, with 9 bases fitting TRBD2. After removal of 3 bases from V and 8 bases from J, the junction contained 8 bases not matched to a gene. This CDR3 spans 15 amino acids. Germline V gene lookup returns CDR1 KGHSH and CDR2 LQKENI. CDR3 DNA: TGTGCCAGCTCACCGGCGACTAGCGGAGGGGATGAGCAGTTCTTC. Its protein product is CASSPATSGGDEQFF.

The chain has TRBV7-9 and TRBJ2-5; 7 bases are shared with TRBD2. There are 14 residues in the CDR3. Unmatched junction bases numbered 4, after V lost 1 base and J lost 5 bases. The germline gives CDR1 SEHNR, CDR2 FQNEAQ (reference sequence). The DNA of the CDR3 is TGTGCCAGCAGCTTAGGTAGCGGGTGGGAGACCCAGTACTTC. Translation gives CASSLGSGWETQYF.

The sample holds a few counts of this clone. The V call is TRBV28, the J call TRBJ2-2; the D gene is possibly TRBD1 (6 bases). The length of the CDR3 is 16 residues. Germline-derived CDR1 and CDR2 are MDHEN and SYDVKM. V lost 4 bases, J lost 5 bases, and 17 bases lay in between. The CDR3 DNA reads TGTGCCAGCAGTTCCCCTGGCAGGGGTCGGACCGGGGAGCTGTTTTTT. Translation gives CASSSPGRGRTGELFF.